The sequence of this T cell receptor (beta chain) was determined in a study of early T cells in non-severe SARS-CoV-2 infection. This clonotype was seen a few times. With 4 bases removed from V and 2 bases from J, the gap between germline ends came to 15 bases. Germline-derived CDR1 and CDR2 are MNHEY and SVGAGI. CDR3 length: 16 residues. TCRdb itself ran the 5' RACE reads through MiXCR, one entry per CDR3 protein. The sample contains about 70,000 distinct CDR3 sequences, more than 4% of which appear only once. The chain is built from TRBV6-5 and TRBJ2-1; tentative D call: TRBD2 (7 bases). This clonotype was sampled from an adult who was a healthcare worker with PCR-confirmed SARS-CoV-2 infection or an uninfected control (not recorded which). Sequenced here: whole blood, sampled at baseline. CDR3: CASSSLRGGTYNEQFF. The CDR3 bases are TGTGCCAGCAGTTCTCTAAGGGGGGGAACCTACAATGAGCAGTTCTTC.